A selection of T cell receptor beta chains follows, all from one sample in a study of CD8 T cells in ankylosing spondylitis. TCRdb re-derived calls from the 5' RACE reads in MiXCR, one entry per CDR3 protein. The data hold approximately 440,000 distinct CDR3 sequences, with 17% observed a single time. The specimen sequenced was blood, either unsorted or a sorted T cell fraction (not recorded which). The receptors derive from a male donor with ankylosing spondylitis. The CDR3 runs from the conserved cysteine through the conserved F or W. D genes are given only for firm matches. Part of the rows lack a size; the others show once, few, many or a class for expanded clones.

>TRBV9|TRBJ1-4|TRBD1|few
CASSIGQGLNEKLFF
TGTGCCAGCAGCATCGGACAGGGCCTTAATGAAAAACTGTTTTTT
>TRBV12-2|TRBJ1-2|-|-
CASRLDSQDYGYTF
TGTGCAAGTCGCTTAGATTCCCAGGACTATGGCTACACCTTC
>TRBV3-1|TRBJ2-3|-|-
CASSQVTGWAPDTQYF
TGTGCCAGCAGCCAAGTAACAGGGTGGGCTCCAGATACGCAGTATTTT
>TRBV12-3/TRBV12-4|TRBJ1-1|TRBD1|-
CASSQTGGAGGTEAFF
TGTGCCAGCAGTCAGACAGGGGGGGCAGGGGGCACTGAAGCTTTCTTT
>TRBV11-2|TRBJ1-2|TRBD1|few
CASSLDRSRGVYGYTF
TGTGCCAGCAGCTTAGATCGTAGCAGGGGGGTCTATGGCTACACCTTC
>TRBV20-1|TRBJ2-7|TRBD1|many
CSAREVTGRWEQYF
TGCAGTGCTAGAGAGGTGACAGGGCGGTGGGAGCAGTACTTC
>TRBV12-3/TRBV12-4|TRBJ2-3|-|few
CASRETAAGDTQYF
TGTGCCAGCAGGGAGACAGCTGCCGGAGATACGCAGTATTTT
>TRBV7-2|TRBJ1-2|-|-
CASTKTTYSIQDYTF
TGTGCCAGCACCAAAACGACATACAGCATCCAAGACTACACCTTC
>TRBV5-1|TRBJ2-1|TRBD2|-
CASSSQYGLAGSGNEQFF
TGCGCCAGCAGCTCACAATACGGACTAGCGGGGTCGGGGAATGAGCAGTTCTTC
>TRBV5-5|TRBJ2-7|-|-
CASSLLLRGGEQYF
TGTGCCAGCAGCTTGCTCCTTAGGGGGGGCGAGCAGTACTTC
>TRBV7-9|TRBJ2-7|TRBD2|once
CASSLVRGGAYEQYF
TGTGCCAGCAGCTTAGTTCGGGGAGGGGCCTACGAGCAGTACTTC
>TRBV15|TRBJ2-7|TRBD1|many
CATSRVQGARNEQYF
TGTGCCACCAGCAGAGTACAGGGGGCGAGGAACGAGCAGTACTTC
>TRBV4-2|TRBJ1-2|-|-
CASSQAQGEQGGYGYTF
TGTGCCAGCAGCCAAGCCCAGGGCGAACAGGGAGGCTATGGCTACACCTTC
>TRBV4-2|TRBJ2-1|TRBD2|-
CASSRPLAGETGGEQFF
TGTGCCAGCAGCCGACCCCTAGCGGGCGAGACGGGAGGCGAGCAGTTCTTC
>TRBV2|TRBJ1-6|TRBD1|few
CASSEDRTYNSPLHF
TGTGCCAGCAGTGAGGACAGGACCTATAATTCACCCCTCCACTTT
>TRBV10-3|TRBJ2-5|-|many
CAISEYLDSQETQYF
TGTGCCATCAGTGAGTACTTGGACAGCCAAGAGACCCAGTACTTC
>TRBV11-2|TRBJ1-5|-|once
CASSTRTTNQPQHF
TGTGCCAGCAGCACACGGACAACTAATCAGCCCCAGCATTTT
>TRBV5-1|TRBJ2-5|TRBD2|few
CASSLESGSGETQYF
TGCGCCAGCAGCTTGGAAAGCGGGAGTGGGGAGACCCAGTACTTC
>TRBV5-1|TRBJ2-5|-|few
CASSIGLAWDLQETQYF
TGCGCCAGCAGCATTGGCCTAGCTTGGGACCTCCAAGAGACCCAGTACTTC
>TRBV5-1|TRBJ1-4|-|-
CASSLEGQATNEKLFF
TGCGCCAGCAGCTTAGAGGGACAAGCAACTAATGAAAAACTGTTTTTT
>TRBV6-5|TRBJ1-2|-|-
CASISRGRSSGYTF
TGTGCCAGCATTTCGAGGGGTCGTTCGAGTGGCTACACCTTC
>TRBV29-1|TRBJ2-1|TRBD2|many
CSAWGLAGGVNEQFF
TGCAGCGCCTGGGGACTAGCGGGAGGTGTAAATGAGCAGTTCTTC
>TRBV7-9|TRBJ2-5|TRBD2|-
CASSLASSGSRETQYF
TGTGCCAGCAGCTTAGCATCTAGCGGGAGTAGGGAGACCCAGTACTTC
>TRBV20-1|TRBJ2-1|TRBD2|-
CSASPTSGSSYNEQFF
TGCAGTGCTAGTCCTACTAGCGGGAGCTCCTACAATGAGCAGTTCTTC
>TRBV12-3/TRBV12-4|TRBJ1-6|-|-
CASSDHGSPLHF
TGTGCCAGCAGCGACCACGGTTCACCCCTCCACTTT
>TRBV5-1|TRBJ2-6|TRBD2|-
CASSLDGGSGANVLTF
TGCGCCAGCAGCTTGGACGGGGGGTCTGGGGCCAACGTCCTGACTTTC
>TRBV15|TRBJ1-4|-|-
CATSRGGTGAGKLFF
TGTGCCACCAGCAGAGGGGGAACGGGCGCTGGAAAACTGTTTTTT
>TRBV12-3/TRBV12-4|TRBJ1-5|-|few
CASSLRVNQPQHF
TGTGCCAGCAGTTTAAGGGTCAATCAGCCCCAGCATTTT
>TRBV3-1|TRBJ2-1|TRBD2|many
CASSQGGLGGREGNEQFF
TGTGCCAGCAGCCAAGGAGGTCTAGGCGGGAGGGAAGGCAATGAGCAGTTCTTC
>TRBV28|TRBJ1-5|TRBD1|few
CASSLSLGGEDCQPQHF
TGTGCCAGCAGTTTATCCTTAGGGGGCGAAGATTGTCAGCCCCAGCATTTT
>TRBV18|TRBJ1-2|-|-
CASSPIPGAGNGYTF
TGTGCCAGCTCACCAATACCGGGGGCGGGAAACGGCTACACCTTC
>TRBV6-1|TRBJ2-3|-|-
CASSDSGTPTDTQYF
TGTGCCAGCAGTGATTCCGGGACCCCCACAGATACGCAGTATTTT
>TRBV11-3|TRBJ2-1|TRBD1|few
CASSEGQYNEQFF
TGTGCCAGCAGCGAGGGACAGTACAATGAGCAGTTCTTC
>TRBV29-1|TRBJ2-2|-|-
CSVTGTRNTGELFF
TGCAGCGTTACCGGGACACGAAACACCGGGGAGCTGTTTTTT
>TRBV12-3/TRBV12-4|TRBJ1-5|-|many
CASSLSHQPQHF
TGTGCCAGCAGTTTATCACATCAGCCCCAGCATTTT
>TRBV30|TRBJ1-5|-|-
CAWSVSSGQPQHF
TGTGCCTGGAGTGTCTCATCCGGTCAGCCCCAGCATTTT
>TRBV14|TRBJ1-6|-|-
CASSQKRLYSPLHF
TGTGCCAGCAGCCAAAAAAGGCTTTATTCACCCCTCCACTTT
>TRBV19|TRBJ2-2|-|few
CASRSDRKVNTGELFF
TGTGCCAGTAGATCGGACCGCAAGGTGAACACCGGGGAGCTGTTTTTT
>TRBV29-1|TRBJ2-3|-|many
CSATLPASSTDTQYF
TGCAGCGCCACCCTACCAGCTTCTAGCACAGATACGCAGTATTTT
>TRBV7-2|TRBJ2-2|TRBD2|few
CASTLAANTGELFF
TGTGCCAGTACTCTAGCGGCGAACACCGGGGAGCTGTTTTTT
>TRBV20-1|TRBJ2-2|-|-
CSASYGGNTGELFF
TGCAGTGCTAGTTATGGGGGGAACACCGGGGAGCTGTTTTTT
>TRBV12-3/TRBV12-4|TRBJ2-1|-|many
CASSLGLNNNEQFF
TGTGCCAGCAGTTTAGGTCTGAACAACAATGAGCAGTTCTTC
>TRBV5-1|TRBJ2-7|-|-
CASRSGWSYEQYF
TGCGCCAGCAGGTCCGGCTGGTCCTACGAGCAGTACTTC
>TRBV7-9|TRBJ2-4|-|few
CASSLAQGSKNIQYF
TGTGCCAGCAGCTTAGCGCAAGGCTCTAAAAACATTCAGTACTTC
>TRBV4-1|TRBJ2-2|TRBD2|few
CASSPTGVAGPRGTGELFF
TGCGCCAGCAGCCCGACTGGGGTAGCGGGGCCCCGTGGCACCGGGGAGCTGTTTTTT
>TRBV28|TRBJ2-7|TRBD2|-
CASSLSRTSGTEQYF
TGTGCCAGCAGTTTGAGTCGGACTAGCGGGACCGAGCAGTACTTC
>TRBV29-1|TRBJ2-1|TRBD2|-
CSVGTRAHEQFF
TGCAGCGTGGGGACTAGGGCCCATGAGCAGTTCTTC
>TRBV5-1|TRBJ2-3|-|many
CASSQDRSTDTQYF
TGCGCCAGCAGCCAGGACAGATCCACAGATACGCAGTATTTT
>TRBV11-2|TRBJ2-3|-|many
CASSLHTDTQYF
TGTGCCAGCAGCCTTCACACAGATACGCAGTATTTT
>TRBV12-3/TRBV12-4|TRBJ2-1|TRBD2|-
CASSLGRGISYNEQFF
TGTGCCAGCAGTTTAGGGCGGGGGATCTCCTACAATGAGCAGTTCTTC
>TRBV11-2|TRBJ2-3|-|few
CASSLSWGAPDTQYF
TGTGCCAGCAGCTTAAGCTGGGGGGCCCCAGATACGCAGTATTTT
>TRBV4-2|TRBJ2-3|TRBD2|few
CASSQIQRGAGADTQYF
TGTGCCAGCAGCCAAATCCAGCGGGGGGCCGGCGCAGATACGCAGTATTTT
>TRBV12-3/TRBV12-4|TRBJ2-1|-|-
CASCLRRLLPSSYNEQFF
TGTGCCAGCTGTTTACGTCGACTCCTACCCAGCTCCTACAATGAGCAGTTCTTC
>TRBV6-2/TRBV6-3|TRBJ2-1|-|-
CASSFDDSYNEQFF
TGTGCCAGCAGTTTTGATGACAGTTACAATGAGCAGTTCTTC